One sample yielded the 19 T cell receptor beta chains listed below, sequenced in a study of identical twins. TCRdb re-derived calls from the 5' RACE reads in MiXCR, one entry per CDR3 protein. The data contain about 720,000 distinct CDR3 sequences, over 15% of them seen just once; the ten biggest clones take up around 14%. This same sample was also part of a study on T cells expressing NK-cell markers.

The specimen was PBMCs. These receptors came from a young woman in good health.

The chain employs TRBV11-2 and TRBJ2-1; TRBD2 agrees at 8 bases. This CDR3 region has 18 residues. The V and J ends lost 2 bases and 2 bases, in that order; junction bases with no gene match: 11. Germline V gene sequence: CDR1 SGHAT, CDR2 FQNNGV. In DNA form, the CDR3 reads TGTGCCAGCAGCTTAACCTCTATCGGCGGGAGGACCTACAATGAGCAGTTCTTC. It translates to CASSLTSIGGRTYNEQFF.

The CDR3 here is CASSPTRQGTHNEQFF. CDR3 coding DNA: TGTGCCAGCAGCCCTACCAGGCAGGGAACTCACAATGAGCAGTTCTTC. The gene calls are TRBV14 and TRBJ2-1, with a possible D match to TRBD1 (5 bases). The germline V and J ends were trimmed by 4 bases and 5 bases, with 18 bases remaining between them. This CDR3 has 16 residues. Germline CDR1 and CDR2: SGHDN and FVKESK.

This chain joins TRBV7-6 and TRBJ2-1, with TRBD2 as a possible D gene (5 bases). This CDR3 has 15 residues. Trimming took off 5 bases at V and 6 bases at J, with 17 bases between the two ends. The germline V gene encodes CDR1 SGHVS and CDR2 FNYEAQ. CDR3 DNA: TGTGCCAGCAGCCATCTAGCTCTTGCGCCCAATGAGCAGTTCTTC. Translated: CASSHLALAPNEQFF. Looking up the rest from reference TRBV7-6 and TRBJ2-1 gives the full variable domain: GAGVSQSPRYKVTKRGQDVALRCDPISGHVSLYWYRQALGQGPEFLTYFNYEAQQDKSGLPNDRFSAERPEGSISTLTIQRTEQRDSAMYRCASSHLALAPNEQFFGPGTRLTVL.

This clonotype was detected a few times. The chain couples TRBV20-1 to TRBJ2-1; D is ambiguous. This CDR3 comprises 14 residues. Looked up from germline, CDR1 is DFQATT and CDR2 is SNEGSKA (reference sequence). V lost 3 bases and J 5 bases, leaving 14 bases between the germline ends. CDR3 sequence: CSASIFGLNNEQFF. CDR3 DNA sequence: TGCAGTGCTAGTATTTTTGGGCTTAACAATGAGCAGTTCTTC.

This clonotype was observed many times. The rearrangement links TRBV12-3 or TRBV12-4 to TRBJ2-3; unclear D gene. The CDR3 runs 11 residues. Trimming shortened V by 6 bases and J by 5 bases, and 6 bases separated the two germline ends. DNA for the CDR3: TGTGCCAGCAGCTCCGGAGATACGCAGTATTTT. It codes for CASSSGDTQYF.

The sample holds a few counts of this clonotype. V gene TRBV4-1 combines with J gene TRBJ2-2; no clear D. V lost 2 bases to trimming and J lost 7 bases, with 11 bases between them. Germline CDR1 reads MGHRA; CDR2 reads YSYEKL. There are 14 residues in the CDR3. Here the CDR3 DNA reads TGCGCCAGCAGCCAACAAATAGGGTACGGGGAGCTGTTTTTT. Encoded protein: CASSQQIGYGELFF.

The CDR3 DNA is TGCAGTGCTCGGACAGGGGAGCCCTACGAGCAGTACTTC. Protein sequence: CSARTGEPYEQYF. The chain recombines TRBV20-1 with TRBJ2-7; TRBD1 matches 9 bases. The V gene end was trimmed by 5 bases and the J gene end by 2 bases; junction bases not matched to a gene: 4. This CDR3 comprises 13 residues. CDR1 and CDR2 (germline): DFQATT, SNEGSKA (reference sequence).

This chain connects TRBV12-3 or TRBV12-4 to TRBJ2-1; possibly TRBD2 for D (5 bases). There are 16 residues in the CDR3. Trimming left V 4 bases short and J 0 bases short, with 13 bases between. The CDR3 region has the DNA TGTGCCAGCAGTTGGCTAGCCGGAAGCTCCTACAATGAGCAGTTCTTC. Translated, it gives CASSWLAGSSYNEQFF.

This clonotype was recorded many times. This chain connects TRBV20-1 to TRBJ2-7; no firm D call. V lost 0 bases, J lost 3 bases, and 12 bases lay in between. From germline, CDR1 is DFQATT and CDR2 SNEGSKA (reference sequence). The CDR3 runs to 14 residues. CDR3 residues: CSARDRLGYYEQYF. The CDR3 DNA sequence: TGCAGTGCTAGAGATAGACTCGGTTACTACGAGCAGTACTTC.

This clonotype has only a few counts. The V and J genes are TRBV20-1 and TRBJ2-1; a weak D match, TRBD1 (6 bases). V lost 8 bases to trimming and J lost 6 bases, with 14 bases between them. The CDR3 spans 12 residues. CDR1 is DFQATT, CDR2 SNEGSKA, per germline (reference sequence). Here the CDR3 reads CSILTGPNEQFF. The CDR3 DNA follows: TGCAGTATCCTAACAGGGCCCAATGAGCAGTTCTTC.

The chain has TRBV4-3 and TRBJ2-1; D is possibly TRBD2 (5 bases). This CDR3 has 14 amino acids. The germline gives CDR1 LGHNA, CDR2 YSLEER. Trimming removed 1 base from V and 6 bases from J, with 10 bases in between. This CDR3 reads CASSQARETNEQFF. Here the CDR3 DNA reads TGCGCCAGCAGCCAAGCCCGGGAAACCAATGAGCAGTTCTTC.

The rearrangement links TRBV2 to TRBJ2-5, with 9 bases aligning to TRBD1. The CDR3 is 16 amino acids. Germline lookup yields CDR1 SNHLY and CDR2 FYNNEI. The ends lost 1 base at V and 7 bases at J; junction bases unmatched: 10. The CDR3 DNA reads TGTGCCAGCAGTGAAGTCGGGACAGGGCATGGGGGGACCCAGTACTTC. Encoded protein: CASSEVGTGHGGTQYF.

The V call is TRBV5-6, the J call TRBJ2-1; tentatively, D is TRBD2 (7 bases). With 9 bases removed from V and 6 bases from J, the gap between germline ends came to 22 bases. This CDR3 contains 15 residues. CDR1 is SGHDT and CDR2 is YYEEEE in the germline V gene. As DNA, the CDR3 is TGTGCCACTAAGCAGAGAGGGGGGGCCCTCAATGAGCAGTTCTTC. This gives the protein CATKQRGGALNEQFF.

In its sample, this clonotype was seen a few times. J is TRBJ1-1 and V is TRBV12-3 or TRBV12-4, with a possible D match to TRBD1 (5 bases). Trimming stripped 6 bases from V and 3 bases from J, with 14 bases between. The CDR3 is 14 residues long. The CDR3 DNA sequence: TGTGCCAGCAGATACACAGGTCTGGACACTGAAGCTTTCTTT. Translating it yields CASRYTGLDTEAFF.

This clonotype has only a few counts. The V call is TRBV29-1, the J call TRBJ2-7; weak D call: TRBD1 (5 bases). The length of the CDR3 is 12 residues. Germline V gene data show CDR1 as SQVTM and CDR2 as ANQGSEA. V was shortened by 3 bases and J by 3 bases, with 9 bases between the two germline ends. The CDR3: CSVDQGGYEQYF. The CDR3, as DNA: TGCAGCGTTGACCAGGGCGGCTACGAGCAGTACTTC.

The chain combines TRBV12-3 or TRBV12-4 with TRBJ2-3; TRBD2 matches 10 bases. The CDR3 spans 16 residues. Trimming at V came to 5 bases and at J to 2 bases, leaving 7 bases not matched to a gene. The CDR3 reads CASSLRTSGVTDTQYF. CDR3 DNA sequence: TGTGCCAGCAGTCTCAGGACTAGCGGAGTCACAGATACGCAGTATTTT.

This chain joins TRBV12-3 or TRBV12-4 and TRBJ2-7, with 8 bases fitting TRBD1. The CDR3 is 14 amino acids. Unmatched junction bases numbered 7, after V lost 7 bases and J lost 2 bases. CDR3 residues: CASNLGQGTYEQYF. The CDR3 nucleotides are TGTGCCAGCAACCTAGGACAGGGAACCTACGAGCAGTACTTC.

The chain recombines TRBV11-1 with TRBJ2-1; D could derive from TRBD1 or TRBD2 (5 bases each). This CDR3 spans 14 amino acids. V was shortened by 5 bases and J by 10 bases, with 18 bases between the two germline ends. Germline V gives CDR1 SGHAT, CDR2 FQDESV (reference sequence). CDR3 sequence reads: CASSLRDPLMEQFF. Written as DNA, the CDR3 is TGTGCCAGCAGCCTCCGGGACCCTCTTATGGAGCAGTTCTTC.

This clonotype was observed a handful of times. The CDR3 spells CASSYSRGFYEQYF. The DNA for the CDR3 is TGTGCCAGCAGTTACTCGAGGGGGTTCTACGAGCAGTACTTC. The genes are TRBV6-5 and TRBJ2-7, with TRBD1 as a possible D gene (6 bases). The CDR3 covers 14 residues. V was pared by 0 bases and J by 3 bases, with 9 bases between. Germline CDR1 is MNHEY and CDR2 is SVGAGI.